Each of the 26 T cell receptor beta chains below was sequenced from the same sample in a study of CD8 T cells in Susac syndrome. With random hexamers, roughly 0.45 to 1 ug RNA was reverse transcribed. TCRdb reprocessed the immunoSEQ multiplex PCR reads with MiXCR, giving one entry per CDR3 protein. The data show about 200,000 distinct CDR3 sequences, nearly 97% seen once. Sequencing was done on a sample of CD4+ T cells from PBMCs. The receptors stem from a human donor with multiple sclerosis.

V is TRBV12-3 or TRBV12-4 and J is TRBJ2-3, with a weak D call TRBD2 (6 bases). The CDR3 spans 13 residues. V was clipped by 5 bases and J by 4 bases, with 10 bases between them. The CDR3 loop is CASSPTGADTQYF. CDR3 DNA: TGTGCCAGCAGTCCCACGGGGGCAGATACGCAGTATTTT.

The rearrangement uses TRBV5-6 and TRBJ2-3; possible D gene TRBD2, 5 bases. This CDR3 has 14 residues. The V gene lost 5 bases and the J gene lost 1 base, with 11 bases spanning the gap. Germline CDR1 is SGHDT and CDR2 is YYEEEE. Here the CDR3 DNA reads TGTGCCAGCAGGGGCGGGCTGGGCACAGATACGCAGTATTTT. This encodes CASRGGLGTDTQYF. Using reference TRBV5-6 and TRBJ2-3 for the parts outside the CDR3, the full variable domain is DAGVTQSPTHLIKTRGQQVTLRCSPKSGHDTVSWYQQALGQGPQFIFQYYEEEERQRGNFPDRFSGHQFPNYSSELNVNALLLGDSALYLCASRGGLGTDTQYFGPGTRLTVL.

The V and J genes are TRBV6-5 and TRBJ1-2; possibly TRBD1 for D (6 bases). The CDR3 loop spans 15 amino acids. V was trimmed by 2 bases and J by 5 bases, leaving 15 bases between them. CDR1 is MNHEY and CDR2 is SVGAGI in the germline V gene. CDR3 sequence (DNA): TGTGCCAGCAGTTACGATGGCAGGGGAAGGTATGGCTACACCTTC. It translates to CASSYDGRGRYGYTF.

The rearrangement joins TRBV10-3 to TRBJ2-5, with TRBD2 as a possible D gene (5 bases). Trimming left V 4 bases short and J 5 bases short, with 14 bases between. Germline V gene data show CDR1 as ENHRY and CDR2 as SYGVKD. The CDR3 extends over 14 amino acids. The CDR3 here is CAISVGSHGETQYF. In DNA, the CDR3 is TGTGCCATCAGTGTTGGGAGTCATGGGGAGACCCAGTACTTC.

This chain links TRBV10-3 with TRBJ1-1, with D perhaps matching TRBD1 (6 bases). Germline V CDR1 and CDR2: ENHRY, SYGVKD. V lost 0 bases to trimming and J lost 8 bases, with 10 bases between them. This CDR3 comprises 13 residues. CDR3 bases: TGTGCCATCAGTGAGTCGATTGGGGGCGAAGCTTTCTTT. The encoded protein is CAISESIGGEAFF.

The chain joins TRBV30 to TRBJ1-1; maybe TRBD1 (5 bases). CDR1 GTSNPN and CDR2 SVGIG come from the germline V gene (reference sequence). V dropped 0 bases and J dropped 5 bases, with 16 bases sitting between them. The CDR3 runs to 15 residues. The CDR3 DNA follows: TGTGCCTGGAGTGTCGGGGCTAGTGGACGAACTGAAGCTTTCTTT. Protein: CAWSVGASGRTEAFF. Combining the CDR3 with reference TRBV30 and TRBJ1-1 gives the whole variable domain SQTIHQWPATLVQPVGSPLSLECTVEGTSNPNLYWYRQAAGRGLQLLFYSVGIGQISSEVPQNLSASRPQDRQFILSSKKLLLSDSGFYLCAWSVGASGRTEAFFGQGTRLTVV.

V usage is TRBV20-1 and J usage is TRBJ2-7; unclear D gene. The ends were cut back, 5 bases at V and 1 base at J, with 18 bases in the middle. The CDR3 covers 15 residues. The germline CDR1 and CDR2 sequences are DFQATT and SNEGSKA (reference sequence). The CDR3 protein is CSAPRAQDPSYEQYF. The CDR3 DNA sequence: TGCAGTGCTCCACGAGCCCAGGATCCTTCCTACGAGCAGTACTTC.

In DNA, the CDR3 is TGTGCCAGCAGCCAACATAGACAGAACACTGAAGCTTTCTTT. Amino acids: CASSQHRQNTEAFF. The rearrangement links TRBV2 to TRBJ1-1; no clear D gene. The germline V gene encodes CDR1 SNHLY and CDR2 FYNNEI. V lost 6 bases and J lost 1, with 12 bases in between. This CDR3 is 14 amino acids long.

The chain carries TRBV7-9 and TRBJ2-7; D is uncertain. V dropped 5 bases and J dropped 0 bases, with 14 bases sitting between them. CDR1 and CDR2 (germline): SEHNR, FQNEAQ (reference sequence). The CDR3 sequence is 15 residues long. CDR3 loop: CASSLRAGNSYEQYF. CDR3 DNA: TGTGCCAGCAGCCTTCGGGCAGGCAACTCCTACGAGCAGTACTTC.

The chain carries TRBV3-1 and TRBJ2-5; TRBD2 is a possible D gene (6 bases). CDR3 length: 13 amino acids. The ends were cut back, 4 bases at V and 3 bases at J, with 9 bases in the middle. Germline CDR1 reads LGHDT; CDR2 reads YNNKEL (reference sequence). In nucleotides, the CDR3 is TGTGCCAGCAGCCCCCCGGGGGAAGAGACCCAGTACTTC. Its protein product is CASSPPGEETQYF.

This chain joins TRBV2 and TRBJ1-2; 8 bases align to TRBD1. Germline V CDR1 and CDR2: SNHLY, FYNNEI. CDR3 length equals 16 residues. V was clipped by 4 bases and J by 4 bases; unmatched bases: 11. The CDR3 sequence is CASSGQIRGQGYGYTF. The CDR3 DNA reads TGTGCCAGCAGTGGCCAAATCAGAGGACAGGGCTATGGCTACACCTTC.

This clonotype has only one observation. V gene TRBV24-1 combines with J gene TRBJ1-1, with no clear D. The germline V and J ends were trimmed by 2 bases and 0 bases, with 12 bases remaining between them. This CDR3 has 16 amino acids. Germline V CDR1 and CDR2: KGHDR, SFDVKD. As DNA, the CDR3 is TGTGCCACCAGTGATTCTCGAAAAGGATTGAACACTGAAGCTTTCTTT. This gives the protein CATSDSRKGLNTEAFF.

The rearrangement uses TRBV5-4 and TRBJ2-5; D may be TRBD1 or TRBD2 (6 bases each). Deletions cut 4 bases from V and 0 bases from J, with 19 bases between. CDR1 and CDR2 (germline): SGHNT, YYREEE (reference sequence). The CDR3 is 17 residues long. The CDR3 sequence: CASSPPGAGAYQETQYF. CDR3 in DNA: TGTGCCAGCAGCCCTCCGGGGGCCGGAGCGTACCAAGAGACCCAGTACTTC.

The gene calls are TRBV9 and TRBJ1-5, with TRBD1 matching over 7 bases. Per the germline V gene, CDR1 is SGDLS and CDR2 is YYNGEE. Trimming took 0 bases from V and 2 from J; bases not matched to a gene: 8. This CDR3 region has 17 residues. CDR3 sequence reads: CASSVGAGGVGNQPQHF. CDR3 nucleotide sequence: TGTGCCAGCAGCGTAGGGGCAGGGGGTGTCGGCAATCAGCCCCAGCATTTT.

The chain carries TRBV30 and TRBJ2-3, with 10 positions matching TRBD1. Germline lookup yields CDR1 GTSNPN and CDR2 SVGIG (reference sequence). CDR3 length: 14 residues. The J segment lost 4 bases and the V segment lost 2 bases, leaving 3 bases of the junction unmatched. CDR3 amino acids: CAWSLTGGADTQYF. The DNA for the CDR3 is TGTGCCTGGAGTCTGACAGGGGGCGCAGATACGCAGTATTTT. The whole variable domain, filled in from reference TRBV30 and TRBJ2-3, reads SQTIHQWPATLVQPVGSPLSLECTVEGTSNPNLYWYRQAAGRGLQLLFYSVGIGQISSEVPQNLSASRPQDRQFILSSKKLLLSDSGFYLCAWSLTGGADTQYFGPGTRLTVL.

The J gene is TRBJ1-1, the V gene TRBV28; tentatively, D is TRBD1 (5 bases). In germline, CDR1 is MDHEN, CDR2 SYDVKM. The CDR3 totals 14 residues. V was trimmed by 4 bases and J by 5 bases, leaving 14 bases between them. CDR3 DNA sequence: TGTGCCAGCAGTTCCTCCGGGACCCGAACTGAAGCTTTCTTT. Translating gives CASSSSGTRTEAFF.

This chain uses TRBV29-1 with TRBJ1-1, with 9 positions matching TRBD1. The V gene's germline CDR1 is SQVTM and CDR2 ANQGSEA. Trimming at V came to 8 bases and at J to 6 bases, leaving 10 bases not matched to a gene. The CDR3 runs 13 residues. CDR3 coding DNA: TGCAGCATTTTACAGGGGGCTCGCGCTGAAGCTTTCTTT. Its translation is CSILQGARAEAFF.

The chain links TRBV5-4 to TRBJ2-1, with 11 bases fitting TRBD2. The CDR3 covers 15 residues. Germline V CDR1 and CDR2: SGHNT, YYREEE (reference sequence). The J segment lost 3 bases and the V segment lost 4 bases, leaving 3 bases of the junction unmatched. CDR3 DNA sequence: TGTGCCAGCAGCGCCACTAGCGGGAGCTACAATGAGCAGTTCTTC. Amino acid sequence: CASSATSGSYNEQFF.

This chain connects TRBV3-1 to TRBJ1-6; the D is unclear. This CDR3 spans 12 amino acids. With 1 base removed from V and 8 bases from J, the gap between germline ends came to 3 bases. The germline CDR1 and CDR2 sequences are LGHDT and YNNKEL (reference sequence). For the CDR3, the DNA is TGTGCCAGCAGCCAAGGGGATTCACCCCTCCACTTT. This codes for CASSQGDSPLHF.

V usage is TRBV30 and J usage is TRBJ2-3; 7 bases agree with TRBD2. The CDR3 is 13 amino acids. Unmatched junction bases numbered 2, after V lost 1 base and J lost 4 bases. Germline values: CDR1 GTSNPN, CDR2 SVGIG (reference sequence). The DNA for the CDR3 is TGTGCCTGGAGTGGGGAGGGGCCAGATACGCAGTATTTT. This translates into CAWSGEGPDTQYF.

The CDR3 DNA reads as TGTGCCAGCAGTTTATCCGACACTGAAGCTTTCTTT. It is translated as CASSLSDTEAFF. This chain uses TRBV28 with TRBJ1-1; D not resolved. Germline loops: CDR1 MDHEN, CDR2 SYDVKM. The CDR3 sequence is 12 residues long. Trimming left V 1 base short and J 3 bases short, with 3 bases between. The full variable domain, with the rest looked up from reference TRBV28 and TRBJ1-1, is DVKVTQSSRYLVKRTGEKVFLECVQDMDHENMFWYRQDPGLGLRLIYFSYDVKMKEKGDIPEGYSVSREKKERFSLILESASTNQTSMYLCASSLSDTEAFFGQGTRLTVV.

The chain carries TRBV12-3 or TRBV12-4 and TRBJ1-5; D uncertain. The CDR3 covers 13 residues. Trimming left V 1 base short and J 7 bases short, with 8 bases between. The CDR3 region is CASSLETEQPQHF. Written as DNA, the CDR3 is TGTGCCAGCAGTTTAGAGACGGAGCAGCCCCAGCATTTT.

The chain couples TRBV29-1 to TRBJ1-5; D is unclear. V was clipped by 6 bases and J by 7 bases, with 13 bases between them. Germline V gene lookup returns CDR1 SQVTM and CDR2 ANQGSEA. The CDR3 runs to 12 residues. The CDR3 loop reads CSVSIDGQPQHF. The CDR3 nucleotides read TGCAGCGTCTCAATAGACGGGCAGCCCCAGCATTTT.

V is TRBV15 and J is TRBJ2-1; D might be TRBD2 (6 bases). Germline V gives CDR1 LNHNV, CDR2 YYDKDF (reference sequence). The V end lost 3 bases, the J end lost 6 bases, and 15 bases lay between the germline ends. The CDR3 is 15 amino acids. In DNA form, the CDR3 reads TGTGCCACCAGCAGTCGCTCTAGCGAAGGCAATGAGCAGTTCTTC. This sequence encodes CATSSRSSEGNEQFF. The full variable domain, its missing parts supplied by reference TRBV15 and TRBJ2-1, is DAMVIQNPRYQVTQFGKPVTLSCSQTLNHNVMYWYQQKSSQAPKLLFHYYDKDFNNEADTPDNFQSRRPNTSFCFLDIRSPGLGDTAMYLCATSSRSSEGNEQFFGPGTRLTVL.

This chain joins TRBV25-1 and TRBJ2-5; weak D call: TRBD1 (5 bases). This CDR3 is 16 amino acids long. The germline V and J ends were trimmed by 3 bases and 0 bases, with 14 bases remaining between them. Germline CDR1 reads MGHDK; CDR2 reads SYGVNS. The CDR3 here is CASSDPRAGYQETQYF. The CDR3, as DNA: TGTGCCAGCAGTGACCCCCGGGCAGGGTACCAAGAGACCCAGTACTTC. Drawing the rest from reference TRBV25-1 and TRBJ2-5, the complete variable domain is EADIYQTPRYLVIGTGKKITLECSQTMGHDKMYWYQQDPGMELHLIHYSYGVNSTEKGDLSSESTVSRIRTEHFPLTLESARPSHTSQYLCASSDPRAGYQETQYFGPGTRLLVL.

This chain connects TRBV7-9 to TRBJ2-7, with 10 positions matching TRBD1. The germline V gene encodes CDR1 SEHNR and CDR2 FQNEAQ (reference sequence). This CDR3 is built from 16 residues. With 3 bases clipped from V and 2 bases from J, the junction kept 7 bases outside the gene matches. The CDR3 here is CASSFGSGTGAYEQYF. The CDR3 DNA sequence: TGTGCCAGCAGCTTTGGGTCCGGGACAGGGGCCTACGAGCAGTACTTC.